What follows are 10 T cell receptor beta chains derived from one specimen sequenced in a study of blood T cell repertoires in COVID-19. Sequenced by immunoSEQ multiplex PCR; TCRdb stores in-frame clones only, minus some. The sample records roughly 70,000 clones, around 70% being singletons. Source material: peripheral blood. The receptors were gathered from a man in his fifties or sixties with acute or convalescent COVID-19.

The rearrangement joins TRBV3-1 (or the pseudogene TRBV3-2) to TRBJ2-3; 8 bases align to TRBD1. The CDR3 runs 14 residues. The germline V gene has CDR1 LGHDT and CDR2 YNNKEL (reference sequence). Trimming at V came to 4 bases and at J to 4 bases, leaving 4 bases not matched to a gene. The CDR3 DNA follows: TGTGCCAGCAGCCCTGGACAGGGCCCAGATACGCAGTATTTT. Protein product: CASSPGQGPDTQYF.

The chain is built from TRBV9 and TRBJ2-1, with TRBD1 as a possible D gene (6 bases). Germline V lookup: CDR1 SGDLS, CDR2 YYNGEE. Trimming stripped 3 bases from V and 8 bases from J, with 12 bases between. The CDR3 consists of 13 residues. As DNA, the CDR3 is TGTGCCAGCAGCGAGAGACAGGACGATGAGCAGTTCTTC. Protein sequence: CASSERQDDEQFF.

This clone was observed a handful of times. The rearrangement joins TRBV4-2 to TRBJ2-7; 9 bases agree with TRBD1. CDR3 size: 15 residues. V shed 4 bases, J shed 5 bases, and the junction held 9 bases outside the gene matches. Germline lookup yields CDR1 LGHNA and CDR2 YNFKEQ. The CDR3 DNA sequence: TGTGCCAGCAGCCTAACACAGGGGGCGCGCAACGAGCAGTACTTC. Its protein product is CASSLTQGARNEQYF.

This clone was counted a few times. The chain is built from TRBV5-1 and TRBJ2-2; D ambiguous. The V end was cut by 0 bases, the J end by 1 base, with 10 bases between. The CDR3 has 16 amino acids. Germline V CDR1 and CDR2: SGHRS, YFSETQ. CDR3 protein: CASSLDAGQNTGELFF. In nucleotides, the CDR3 is TGCGCCAGCAGCTTGGACGCAGGTCAGAACACCGGGGAGCTGTTTTTT.

The chain recombines TRBV3-1 (or the pseudogene TRBV3-2) with TRBJ2-7; D unresolved. The CDR3 is 13 residues long. V dropped 2 bases and J dropped 6 bases, with 11 bases sitting between them. Germline V CDR1 and CDR2: LGHDT, YNNKEL (reference sequence). The CDR3 loop reads CASSQSESSEQYV. As DNA, the CDR3 is TGTGCCAGCAGCCAATCCGAAAGCTCCGAGCAGTACGTC.

The chain links TRBV30 to TRBJ2-2; D perhaps matches TRBD1 (5 bases). V lost 4 bases to trimming and J lost 4 bases, with 13 bases between them. The CDR3 is 14 residues long. CDR1 and CDR2 from the germline V gene are GTSNPN and SVGIG (reference sequence). The DNA of the CDR3 is TGTGCCTGGAATCAGGGTTTGGCCACCGGGGAGCTGTTTTTT. Protein sequence: CAWNQGLATGELFF.

The V and J genes are TRBV18 and TRBJ2-7; possible D gene TRBD1, 5 bases. Trimming removed 3 bases from V and 3 bases from J, with 9 bases in between. The CDR3 length is 13 residues. CDR1 is KGHSH, CDR2 LQKENI, per germline. The CDR3 here is CASSPDSNYEQYF. DNA for the CDR3: TGTGCCAGCTCACCTGACAGCAACTACGAGCAGTACTTC.

V and J are TRBV5-1 and TRBJ2-5; D is perhaps TRBD1 (6 bases). From germline, CDR1 is SGHRS and CDR2 YFSETQ. The CDR3 is 13 amino acids. V was clipped by 3 bases and J by 4 bases, with 10 bases between them. The CDR3 DNA reads as TGCGCCAGCAGCTCGGACAGTTTAGAGACCCAGTACTTC. It yields the protein CASSSDSLETQYF.

The CDR3 nucleotides read TGTGCCAGCAGTTTCGACTTCGGGTACACAGATACGCAGTATTTT. It yields the protein CASSFDFGYTDTQYF. The chain employs TRBV27 and TRBJ2-3; D uncertain. This CDR3 is built from 15 residues. CDR1 MNHEY and CDR2 SMNVEV come from the germline V gene (reference sequence). The V end lost 3 bases, the J end lost 2 bases, and 12 bases lay between the germline ends.

This chain uses TRBV28 with TRBJ2-1; possibly TRBD2 for D (7 bases). The ends were cut back, 4 bases at V and 5 bases at J, with 18 bases in the middle. Germline assignment: CDR1 MDHEN and CDR2 SYDVKM. This CDR3 spans 16 amino acids. CDR3 amino acids: CASSSRGGGRHNEQFF. The CDR3 DNA reads TGTGCCAGCAGTTCCCGCGGGGGCGGGCGCCACAATGAGCAGTTCTTC.